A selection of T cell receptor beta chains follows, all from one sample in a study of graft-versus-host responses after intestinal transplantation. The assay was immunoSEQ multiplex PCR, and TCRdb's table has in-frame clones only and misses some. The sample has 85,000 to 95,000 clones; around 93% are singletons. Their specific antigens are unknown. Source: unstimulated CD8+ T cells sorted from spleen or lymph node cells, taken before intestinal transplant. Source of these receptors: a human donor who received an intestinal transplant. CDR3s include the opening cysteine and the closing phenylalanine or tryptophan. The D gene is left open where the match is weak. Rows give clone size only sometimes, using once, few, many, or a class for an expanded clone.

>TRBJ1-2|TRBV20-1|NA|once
CSASDSDGYTF
TGCAGTGCCTCGGACTCGGATGGCTACACCTTC
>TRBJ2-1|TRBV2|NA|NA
CASSGRRGNEQFF
TGTGCCAGCAGTGGACGCAGGGGTAATGAGCAGTTCTTC
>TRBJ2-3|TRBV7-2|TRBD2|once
CASSLLAGTTTDTQYF
TGTGCCAGCAGCTTACTAGCGGGGACCACCACAGATACGCAGTATTTT
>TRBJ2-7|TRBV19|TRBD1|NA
CASSTGQGAKNEQYF
TGTGCCAGTAGTACGGGACAGGGGGCGAAAAACGAGCAGTACTTC
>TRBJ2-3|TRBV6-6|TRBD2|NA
CASSHWTSGSTDTQYF
TGTGCCAGCAGTCACTGGACTAGCGGAAGCACAGATACGCAGTATTTT
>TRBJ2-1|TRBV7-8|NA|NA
CASSLAQSTYNEQFF
TGTGCCAGCAGCTTAGCCCAATCCACCTACAATGAGCAGTTCTTC
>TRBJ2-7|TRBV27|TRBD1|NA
CASSLGQASSYEQYF
TGTGCCAGCAGTTTAGGACAGGCGAGCTCCTACGAGCAGTACTTC
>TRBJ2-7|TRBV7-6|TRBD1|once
CASSPLTQAGGEQYF
TGTGCCAGCAGCCCCCTAACCCAGGCAGGGGGCGAGCAGTACTTC
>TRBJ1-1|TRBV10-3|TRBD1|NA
CAARTGAPGLNTEAFF
TGTGCCGCGCGTACAGGGGCCCCCGGACTGAACACTGAAGCTTTCTTT
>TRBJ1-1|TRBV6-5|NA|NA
CASSVGGADTEAFF
TGTGCCAGCAGCGTGGGGGGGGCGGACACTGAAGCTTTCTTT
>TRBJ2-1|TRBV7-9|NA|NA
CASSPGTGGSGGANEQFF
TGTGCCAGCAGCCCCGGGACAGGGGGTAGCGGGGGGGCGAATGAGCAGTTCTTC
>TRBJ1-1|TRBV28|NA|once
CASTSTEAFF
TGTGCCAGCACCTCTACTGAGGCTTTCTTT
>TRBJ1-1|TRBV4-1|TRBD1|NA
CASSQATGVTEAFF
TGCGCCAGCAGCCAAGCCACAGGGGTGACTGAAGCTTTCTTT
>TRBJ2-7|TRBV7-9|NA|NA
CASSSLPGNSYEQYF
TGTGCCAGCAGCTCGCTCCCCGGTAACTCCTACGAGCAGTACTTC
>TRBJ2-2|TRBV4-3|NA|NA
CASSQDSGVTGELFF
TGCGCCAGCAGCCAAGATTCAGGGGTCACCGGGGAGCTGTTTTTT
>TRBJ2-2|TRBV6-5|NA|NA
CASSRQASNTGELFF
TGTGCCAGCAGCCGACAGGCCTCAAACACCGGGGAGCTGTTTTTT
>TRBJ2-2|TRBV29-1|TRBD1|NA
CSVARGRTGELFF
TGCAGCGTTGCCAGGGGGCGGACCGGGGAGCTGTTTTTT
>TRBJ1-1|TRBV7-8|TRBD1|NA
CASSLDQGADTEAFF
TGTGCCAGCAGCTTAGACCAGGGGGCGGACACTGAAGCTTTCTTT
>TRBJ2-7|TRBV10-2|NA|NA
CASSESGAYEQYF
TGCGCCAGCAGTGAGTCAGGGGCATACGAGCAGTACTTC
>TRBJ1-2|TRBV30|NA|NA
CAQSDSPGYGYTF
TGTGCCCAATCGGACAGCCCAGGCTATGGCTACACCTTC
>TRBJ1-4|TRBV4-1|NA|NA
CASSQGGGKLFF
TGCGCCAGCAGCCAAGGCGGTGGAAAACTGTTTTTT
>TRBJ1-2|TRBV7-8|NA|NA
CASSLEDRTIYGYTF
TGTGCCAGCAGCTTAGAGGACAGAACCATATATGGCTACACCTTC
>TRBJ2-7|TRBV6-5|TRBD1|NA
CASSATGGYEQYF
TGTGCCAGCAGCGCCACAGGGGGCTACGAGCAGTACTTC
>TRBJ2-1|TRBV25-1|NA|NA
CASSATQGRDEQFF
TGTGCCAGCAGTGCAACCCAGGGTAGGGATGAGCAGTTCTTC
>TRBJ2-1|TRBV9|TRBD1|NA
CASSVLTGGYNEQFF
TGTGCCAGCAGCGTACTAACAGGGGGCTACAATGAGCAGTTCTTC
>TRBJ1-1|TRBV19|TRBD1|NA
CASSMRYRGESNTEAFF
TGTGCCAGTAGTATGCGGTACAGGGGGGAATCGAACACTGAAGCTTTCTTT
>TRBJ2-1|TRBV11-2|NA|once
CASSSRDSPGNEQFF
TGTGCCAGCAGCTCCCGGGACTCCCCGGGCAATGAGCAGTTCTTC
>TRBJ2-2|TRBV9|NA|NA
CASSSLLYPQGTGELFF
TGTGCCAGCAGCTCACTCCTCTACCCACAGGGCACCGGGGAGCTGTTTTTT
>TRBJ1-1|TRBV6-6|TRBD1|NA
CASSYDPDRGVTEAFF
TGTGCCAGCAGTTACGACCCGGACAGGGGAGTAACTGAAGCTTTCTTT
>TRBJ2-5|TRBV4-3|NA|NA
CASSQEEGLRQETQYF
TGCGCCAGCAGCCAAGAAGAGGGACTGCGACAAGAGACCCAGTACTTC
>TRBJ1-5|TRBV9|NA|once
CASSVGERNQPQHF
TGTGCCAGCAGCGTAGGGGAGCGCAATCAGCCCCAGCATTTT
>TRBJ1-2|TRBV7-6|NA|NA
CASSPAESINYGYTF
TGTGCCAGCAGCCCCGCGGAATCCATAAACTATGGCTACACCTTC
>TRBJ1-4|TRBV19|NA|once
CASSIVQNEKLFF
TGTGCCAGTAGTATTGTACAGAATGAAAAACTGTTTTTT
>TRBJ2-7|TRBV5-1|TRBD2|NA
CASSPSGGTPYEQYF
TGCGCCAGCAGCCCGTCGGGGGGGACCCCCTACGAGCAGTACTTC
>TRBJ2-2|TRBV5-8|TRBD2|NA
CASSLAWLAGGPHTGELFF
TGTGCCAGCAGCTTGGCCTGGCTAGCGGGGGGTCCCCACACCGGGGAGCTGTTTTTT
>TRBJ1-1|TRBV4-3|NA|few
CASSQVESTEAFF
TGCGCCAGCAGCCAAGTCGAGAGCACTGAAGCTTTCTTT
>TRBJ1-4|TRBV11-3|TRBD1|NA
CASSIPGTGAEKLFF
TGTGCCAGCAGCATCCCCGGGACAGGGGCTGAAAAACTGTTTTTT
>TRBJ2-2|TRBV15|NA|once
CATGLKQSGKLFF
TGTGCCACCGGACTTAAGCAGTCTGGAAAGCTGTTTTTT
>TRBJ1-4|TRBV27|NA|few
CASSLFQKGAGEKLFF
TGTGCCAGCAGTTTATTCCAGAAGGGAGCTGGTGAAAAACTGTTTTTT
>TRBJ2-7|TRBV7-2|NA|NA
CASSAGIHYEQYF
TGTGCCAGCAGCGCGGGAATCCACTACGAGCAGTACTTC
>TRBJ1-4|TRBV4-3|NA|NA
CASSQDLENEKLFF
TGCGCCAGCAGCCAAGATCTGGAGAATGAAAAACTGTTTTTT
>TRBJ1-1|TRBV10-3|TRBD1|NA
CAISESWTGEAFF
TGTGCCATCAGTGAGTCCTGGACAGGGGAAGCTTTCTTT
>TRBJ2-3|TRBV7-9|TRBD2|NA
CASSLWGRLAGGTDTQYF
TGTGCCAGCAGCTTATGGGGCAGACTAGCGGGGGGGACAGATACGCAGTATTTT
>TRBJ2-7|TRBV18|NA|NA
CASSPEQGYEQYF
TGTGCCAGCTCACCAGAACAGGGCTACGAGCAGTACTTC
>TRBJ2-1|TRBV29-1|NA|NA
CSVGQVTFHGSYNEQFF
TGCAGCGTTGGGCAGGTGACCTTCCACGGCTCCTACAATGAGCAGTTCTTC